Described below is a single TCR beta chain sequence and its context. Antigen: not known. This sample is part of a study of OX40 agonist ivuxolimab in advanced cancers. Study background: Ivuxolimab, an agonistic anti-OX40 (CD134) antibody, was given to patients. Males comprised approximately 84% of the group, whose mean age was approximately 61 years (range roughly 20 to 85). At 0.01 to 10 mg/kg, ivuxolimab was administered intravenously to patients every 2 weeks. Points from the study as a whole: Low normalized T-cell clonal expansion was also seen in some nonresponders.

Only in-frame clones appear in the TCRdb table, and some are missing; sequencing was by immunoSEQ multiplex PCR. The sample lists approximately 10,000 clones; roughly nine tenths were seen once. The CDR3 spans 12 residues. Trimming took off 2 bases at V and 5 bases at J, with 3 bases between the two ends. The germline gives CDR1 MNHNY, CDR2 SVGAGI (reference sequence). The receptor was isolated from an adult with an advanced solid tumor such as melanoma, head and neck, liver or kidney cancer. Sequencing was performed on CD4+ or CD8+ T cells sorted from blood, taken in a trial of the OX40 agonist ivuxolimab. The V gene is TRBV6-6, the J gene TRBJ2-2, with D unresolved. CDR3 in amino acids: CASSYATGELFF. As DNA, the CDR3 is TGTGCCAGCAGTTACGCAACCGGGGAGCTGTTTTTT.